This TCR beta chain is drawn from a study of blood T cell repertoires in COVID-19. The CDR3 totals 13 residues. In the study's own analysis: Scientists estimated how many nucleated cells there were by amplifying reference gene primers. Profiled with immunoSEQ multiplex PCR; TCRdb holds only in-frame clones, not every one. V, J and clone size reflect that table, while D and trimming were determined from the DNA. This table holds over 100,000 clones, around 89% found once. Seattle patients were enrolled while actively infected and followed longitudinally. This receptor was taken from a man in his 60s with COVID-19, enrolled during active disease. Sequencing was done on a sample of peripheral blood. The rearrangement uses TRBV21-1 and TRBJ1-1; no DNA check was done on the table's D call, TRBD1. TRBV21-1 is listed as a pseudogene. The CDR3 nucleotides are TGTGCCGTCAAACCGGGACACCTCACTGAAGCTTTCTTT. It codes for CAVKPGHLTEAFF.